The clone carrying this T cell receptor (beta chain) was observed a few times. The antigen is unknown. The trim removed 4 bases at V and 5 bases at J, leaving 15 bases unmatched. The length of the CDR3 is 17 residues. Germline V gene sequence: CDR1 SGHRS, CDR2 YFSETQ. Chemo-refractory metastatic non-small-cell lung cancer patients were treated with focal radiation plus CTLA-4 blockade with ipilimumab. The data were obtained in a study of radiotherapy plus CTLA-4 blockade in lung cancer. Notes on the study in general: Among reported predictors of response, early blood T cell clone dynamics with interferon-beta performed best.

Measured with immunoSEQ multiplex PCR; TCRdb has only the in-frame clones, and not every one. The table records approximately 28,000 clones, 70% to 80% of them present only once. The chain combines TRBV5-1 with TRBJ2-5; TRBD1 aligns across 9 bases. The source of this sequence is a human donor with non-small cell lung cancer that progressed on radiotherapy plus ipilimumab. The specimen comprised peripheral blood, sampled from a patient treated with radiotherapy plus ipilimumab. Here the CDR3 reads CASSPHGGGTGMETQYF. The CDR3 coding sequence is TGCGCCAGCAGCCCGCATGGAGGTGGGACAGGGATGGAGACCCAGTACTTC.